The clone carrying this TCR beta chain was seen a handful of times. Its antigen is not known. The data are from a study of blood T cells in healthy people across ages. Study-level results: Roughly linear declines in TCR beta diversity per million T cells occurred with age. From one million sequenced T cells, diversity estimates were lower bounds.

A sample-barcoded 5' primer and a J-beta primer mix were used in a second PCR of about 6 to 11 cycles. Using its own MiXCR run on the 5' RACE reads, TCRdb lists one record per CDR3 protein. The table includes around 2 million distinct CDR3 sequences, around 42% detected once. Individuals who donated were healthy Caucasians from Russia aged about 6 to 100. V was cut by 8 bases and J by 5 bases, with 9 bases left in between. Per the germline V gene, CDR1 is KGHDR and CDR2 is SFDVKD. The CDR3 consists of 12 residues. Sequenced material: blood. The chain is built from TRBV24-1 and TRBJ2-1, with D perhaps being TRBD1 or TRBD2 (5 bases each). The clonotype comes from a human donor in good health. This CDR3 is CATNGGNNEQFF. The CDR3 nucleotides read TGTGCCACCAATGGGGGAAACAATGAGCAGTTCTTC.